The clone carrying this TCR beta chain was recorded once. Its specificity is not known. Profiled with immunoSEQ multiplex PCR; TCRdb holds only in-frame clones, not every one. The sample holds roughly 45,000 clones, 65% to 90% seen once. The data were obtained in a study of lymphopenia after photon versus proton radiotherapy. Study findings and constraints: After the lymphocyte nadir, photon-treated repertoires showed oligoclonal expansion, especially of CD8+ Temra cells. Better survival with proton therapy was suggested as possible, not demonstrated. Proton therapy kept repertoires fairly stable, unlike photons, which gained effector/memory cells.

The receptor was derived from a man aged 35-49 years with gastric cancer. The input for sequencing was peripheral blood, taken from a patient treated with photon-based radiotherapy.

CDR3 in amino acids: CASSDGPSTDTQYF. The CDR3 nucleotides read TGTGCCAGTAGTGACGGGCCGAGCACAGATACGCAGTATTTT. The rearrangement joins TRBV19 to TRBJ2-3; no definite D call. Germline loops: CDR1 LNHDA, CDR2 SQIVND (reference sequence). This CDR3 spans 14 amino acids. The V and J ends lost 5 bases and 0 bases respectively, with 9 bases between them.